The 22 T cell receptor beta chains below were found in one sample sequenced in a study of cytomegalovirus exposure and HLA in healthy donors. Primers for the PCR totalled 60 Vbeta and 13 Jbeta. Generated by immunoSEQ multiplex PCR, the TCRdb table keeps only in-frame clones and is missing some. The table has about 300,000 clones, 70% to 90% seen once. The source material was PBMCs. These receptors were obtained from a man aged 35 to 55 in good health and CMV-seropositive.

V gene TRBV15 combines with J gene TRBJ1-2; 7 positions agree with TRBD1. Germline V CDR1 and CDR2: LNHNV, YYDKDF (reference sequence). This CDR3 is 16 amino acids long. V lost 1 base and J lost 0; bases outside the gene matches: 5. The CDR3, as DNA: TGTGCCACCAGCAGAGGGGGGACAGACACTAACTATGGCTACACCTTC. Amino acid sequence: CATSRGGTDTNYGYTF.

This sequence joins TRBV19 and TRBJ2-1; weak D call: TRBD1 (6 bases). Germline V lookup: CDR1 LNHDA, CDR2 SQIVND (reference sequence). The CDR3 is made up of 16 amino acids. V dropped 4 bases and J dropped 4 bases, with 17 bases sitting between them. This chain's CDR3 is CASSTPQGIQYNEQFF. In DNA, the CDR3 is TGTGCCAGTAGTACCCCCCAGGGGATACAATACAATGAGCAGTTCTTC.

The V and J genes are TRBV19 and TRBJ1-4; D may be TRBD1 (5 bases). Between the trimmed V and J ends, which lost 5 bases and 0 bases, there was a span of 13 bases. CDR3 length: 16 residues. The germline V gene encodes CDR1 LNHDA and CDR2 SQIVND (reference sequence). The CDR3 protein is CASSPDGGTTNEKLFF. The CDR3 DNA is TGTGCCAGTAGTCCTGACGGGGGAACAACTAATGAAAAACTGTTTTTT. The complete variable domain, with remaining parts taken from reference TRBV19 and TRBJ1-4, reads DGGITQSPKYLFRKEGQNVTLSCEQNLNHDAMYWYRQDPGQGLRLIYYSQIVNDFQKGDIAEGYSVSREKKESFPLTVTSAQKNPTAFYLCASSPDGGTTNEKLFFGSGTQLSVL.

The chain has TRBV19 and TRBJ2-7, with D possibly being TRBD1 (6 bases). Trimming removed 6 bases from V and 3 bases from J, with 12 bases in between. Germline CDR1 and CDR2: LNHDA and SQIVND (reference sequence). The CDR3 totals 13 residues. The CDR3 spells CASSKDSDYEQYF. As DNA, the CDR3 is TGTGCCAGTAGCAAGGACAGCGACTACGAGCAGTACTTC.

The gene calls are TRBV4-1 and TRBJ2-4, with D perhaps TRBD1 (5 bases). The CDR3 length is 15 residues. The germline gives CDR1 MGHRA, CDR2 YSYEKL. Trimming removed 0 bases at V and 2 bases at J, with 8 bases between. This CDR3 reads CASSQERGSKNIQYF. CDR3 sequence (DNA): TGCGCCAGCAGCCAAGAAAGGGGTTCCAAAAACATTCAGTACTTC.

The CDR3 region is CAIYSIGSPLHF. Here the CDR3 DNA reads TGTGCCATCTACAGTATAGGTTCACCCCTCCACTTT. The chain has TRBV10-3 and TRBJ1-6; no definite D call. The CDR3 sequence is 12 residues long. Looked up from germline, CDR1 is ENHRY and CDR2 is SYGVKD. Trimming took off 8 bases at V and 9 bases at J, with 11 bases between the two ends.

The V call is TRBV6-1, the J call TRBJ1-3; D is uncertain. The CDR3 is 16 residues long. V was pared by 4 bases and J by 0 bases, with 13 bases between. Germline-derived CDR1 and CDR2 are MNHNS and SASEGT. In DNA, the CDR3 is TGTGCCAGCAGTGCCCCCGGTAGGAGCTCTGGAAACACCATATATTTT. It is translated as CASSAPGRSSGNTIYF.

The J gene is TRBJ2-3, the V gene TRBV19; a weak D match, TRBD1 (6 bases). V shed 4 bases and J shed 5 bases, with 10 bases lying between them. Germline V CDR1 and CDR2: LNHDA, SQIVND (reference sequence). This CDR3 has 13 residues. The DNA for the CDR3 is TGTGCCAGTAGTAGACAGGTTGTAGATACGCAGTATTTT. Protein product: CASSRQVVDTQYF.

The rearrangement joins TRBV10-3 to TRBJ2-2; tentative D call: TRBD2 (6 bases). Between the trimmed V and J ends, which lost 3 bases and 2 bases, there was a span of 13 bases. This CDR3 has 16 amino acids. From germline, CDR1 is ENHRY and CDR2 SYGVKD. CDR3 amino acids: CAISETSHFNTGELFF. CDR3 DNA sequence: TGTGCCATCAGTGAAACTAGCCACTTCAACACCGGGGAGCTGTTTTTT.

The rearrangement uses TRBV25-1 and TRBJ2-5, with 11 bases fitting TRBD1. The J call may be in error: the DNA end matches TRBJ2-7 better. The CDR3 extends over 13 amino acids. Germline-derived CDR1 and CDR2 are MGHDK and SYGVNS. The CDR3 region has the DNA TGTGCCAGCAGTGGGGACAGGGGGAACGAGCAGTACTTC. This codes for CASSGDRGNEQYF.

In this sample, this clone turned up a few times. The chain uses TRBV6-4 and TRBJ1-1; TRBD1 is a possible D gene (6 bases). CDR1 is MRHNA and CDR2 is SNTAGT in the germline V gene. The CDR3 sequence is 14 residues long. V dropped 4 bases and J dropped 1 base, with 10 bases sitting between them. The CDR3 DNA reads as TGTGCCAGCAGTGCCCAACAGGGGAACACTGAAGCTTTCTTT. Its protein is CASSAQQGNTEAFF.

This rearrangement joins TRBV5-1 to TRBJ2-7; TRBD2 might be the D (6 bases). CDR1 and CDR2 from the germline V gene are SGHRS and YFSETQ. The CDR3 is 16 residues long. The V end lost 3 bases, the J end lost 3 bases, and 19 bases lay between the germline ends. This chain's CDR3 is CASSYLGAGPNYEQYF. In DNA, the CDR3 is TGCGCCAGCAGCTACCTTGGGGCGGGGCCCAACTACGAGCAGTACTTC.

This clone was recorded only once. The chain combines TRBV18 with TRBJ2-5, with D perhaps matching TRBD1 (5 bases). This CDR3 spans 14 amino acids. Trimming took off 0 bases at V and 1 base at J, with 6 bases between the two ends. CDR1 and CDR2 (germline): KGHSH, LQKENI. CDR3 protein: CASSPPGAQETQYF. DNA of the CDR3: TGTGCCAGCTCACCACCAGGGGCCCAAGAGACCCAGTACTTC.

This sequence joins TRBV28 and TRBJ2-5; tentatively, D is TRBD1 (5 bases). The CDR3 extends over 15 amino acids. V lost 5 bases, J lost 2 bases, and 15 bases lay in between. The V gene's germline CDR1 is MDHEN and CDR2 SYDVKM. This CDR3 reads CASSPVPGIQETQYF. The CDR3 nucleotides read TGTGCCAGCAGTCCGGTGCCAGGGATTCAAGAGACCCAGTACTTC.

V is TRBV29-1 and J is TRBJ1-2; D is ambiguous. This CDR3 is built from 13 residues. Between the trimmed V and J ends, which lost 4 bases and 5 bases, there was a span of 14 bases. Germline V CDR1 and CDR2: SQVTM, ANQGSEA. In DNA, the CDR3 is TGCAGCGTTGGGTCCGGCGGGTATTATGGCTACACCTTC. It is translated as CSVGSGGYYGYTF.

The chain links TRBV25-1 to TRBJ2-3; 10 positions agree with TRBD2. The CDR3 runs to 16 residues. V dropped 4 bases and J dropped 0; count of bases not matched to a gene: 4. CDR1 and CDR2 from the germline V gene are MGHDK and SYGVNS. Written as DNA, the CDR3 is TGTGCCAGCAGTGGACGGACTAGCGGCAGCACAGATACGCAGTATTTT. Its translation: CASSGRTSGSTDTQYF.

The J gene is TRBJ1-3, the V gene TRBV9, with a weak D call TRBD1 (5 bases). Germline CDR1 reads SGDLS; CDR2 reads YYNGEE. V was pared by 4 bases and J by 0 bases, with 14 bases between. The CDR3 covers 16 residues. CDR3 bases: TGTGCCAGCAGCCCGGGGGGGTTTAGCTCTGGAAACACCATATATTTT. Translated, it gives CASSPGGFSSGNTIYF.

This clone was seen a handful of times. The CDR3 loop reads CASSIPGQGRRQPQHF. CDR3 DNA: TGTGCCAGTAGTATACCGGGACAGGGTAGACGTCAGCCCCAGCATTTT. The V and J genes are TRBV19 and TRBJ1-5, with 9 bases matching TRBD1. Germline CDR1 is LNHDA and CDR2 is SQIVND (reference sequence). The V segment lost 2 bases and the J segment 6 bases; nucleotides outside the gene matches: 8. The CDR3 consists of 16 residues.

This chain uses TRBV23-1 with TRBJ1-1, with D hard to call. TRBV23-1 belongs to the ORF category, with a function that is uncertain. There are 11 residues in the CDR3. Between the trimmed V and J ends, which lost 0 bases and 8 bases, there was a span of 4 bases. CDR3: CASSQSREAFF. CDR3 DNA: TGCGCCAGCAGTCAATCGAGAGAAGCTTTCTTT.

The gene calls are TRBV10-1 and TRBJ2-1; the match to TRBD2 covers 9 bases. Germline values: CDR1 WNHNN, CDR2 SYGVQD (reference sequence). The CDR3 sequence is 12 residues long. V was pared by 6 bases and J by 16 bases, with 10 bases of the junction left unmatched. Written as DNA, the CDR3 is TGCGCCAGCAGCACCGCGGGAGGGCGGCACTTCTTC. This translates into CASSTAGGRHFF.

The chain links TRBV19 to TRBJ2-5; 9 bases are shared with TRBD2. Germline V lookup: CDR1 LNHDA, CDR2 SQIVND (reference sequence). The CDR3 sequence is 14 residues long. The trim removed 6 bases at V and 2 bases at J, leaving 4 bases unmatched. Here the CDR3 DNA reads TGTGCCAGTAGAACTAGCGGGCGACAAGAGACCCAGTACTTC. It yields the protein CASRTSGRQETQYF.

The V and J genes are TRBV27 and TRBJ2-1; weak D call: TRBD2 (5 bases). The ends were cut back, 10 bases at V and 5 bases at J, with 21 bases in the middle. The CDR3 loop spans 15 amino acids. Germline V lookup: CDR1 MNHEY, CDR2 SMNVEV (reference sequence). The CDR3 loop reads CANKWSRTPNNEQFF. CDR3 in DNA: TGTGCCAATAAGTGGTCGCGGACTCCAAACAATGAGCAGTTCTTC.